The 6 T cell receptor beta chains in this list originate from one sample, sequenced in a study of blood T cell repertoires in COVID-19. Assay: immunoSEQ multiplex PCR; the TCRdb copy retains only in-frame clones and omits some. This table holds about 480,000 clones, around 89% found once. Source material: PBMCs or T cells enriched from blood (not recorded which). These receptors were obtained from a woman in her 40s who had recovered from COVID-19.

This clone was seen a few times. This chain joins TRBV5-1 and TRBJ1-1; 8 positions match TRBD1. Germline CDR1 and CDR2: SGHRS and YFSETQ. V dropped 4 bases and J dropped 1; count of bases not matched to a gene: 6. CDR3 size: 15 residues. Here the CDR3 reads CASSLQGQANTEAFF. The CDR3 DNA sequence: TGCGCCAGCAGCCTCCAGGGACAGGCGAACACTGAAGCTTTCTTT.

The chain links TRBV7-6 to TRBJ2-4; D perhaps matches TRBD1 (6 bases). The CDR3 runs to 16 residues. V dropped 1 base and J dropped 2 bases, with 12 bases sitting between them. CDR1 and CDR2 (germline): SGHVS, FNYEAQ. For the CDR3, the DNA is TGTGCCAGCAGCTTAGAACAGGGCTGGACCAAAAACATTCAGTACTTC. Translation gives CASSLEQGWTKNIQYF.

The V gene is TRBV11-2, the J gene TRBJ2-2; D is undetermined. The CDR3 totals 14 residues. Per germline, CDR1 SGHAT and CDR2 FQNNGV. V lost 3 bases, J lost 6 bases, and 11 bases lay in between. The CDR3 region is CASSLFLGPGELFF. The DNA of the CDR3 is TGTGCCAGCAGCTTGTTCTTGGGCCCCGGGGAGCTGTTTTTT.

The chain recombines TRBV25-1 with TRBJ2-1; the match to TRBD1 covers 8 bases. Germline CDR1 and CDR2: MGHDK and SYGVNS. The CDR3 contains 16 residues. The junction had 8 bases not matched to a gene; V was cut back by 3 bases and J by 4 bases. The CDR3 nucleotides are TGTGCCAGCAGTGATTTGGGACAGGCTAAATACAATGAGCAGTTCTTC. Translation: CASSDLGQAKYNEQFF.

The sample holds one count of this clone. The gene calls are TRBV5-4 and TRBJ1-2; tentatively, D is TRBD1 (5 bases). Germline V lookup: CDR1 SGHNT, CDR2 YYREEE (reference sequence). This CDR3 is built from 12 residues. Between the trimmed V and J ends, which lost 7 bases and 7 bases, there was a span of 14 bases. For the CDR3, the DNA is TGTGCCAGCTTGGGCACAGGCTTTGGCTACACCTTC. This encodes CASLGTGFGYTF.

CDR3 DNA sequence: TGCGCCAGCAGCTCCGGGACAGGGAGACGGGGCTACACCTTC. This sequence encodes CASSSGTGRRGYTF. V usage is TRBV5-1 and J usage is TRBJ1-2, with TRBD1 matching 9 bases. The trim removed 3 bases at V and 8 bases at J, leaving 8 bases unmatched. There are 14 residues in the CDR3. Per the germline V gene, CDR1 is SGHRS and CDR2 is YFSETQ. The variable domain in full, with the rest retrieved from reference TRBV5-1 and TRBJ1-2, is KAGVTQTPRYLIKTRGQQVTLSCSPISGHRSVSWYQQTPGQGLQFLFEYFSETQRNKGNFPGRFSGRQFSNSRSEMNVSTLELGDSALYLCASSSGTGRRGYTFGSGTRLTVV.